This T cell receptor beta chain emerged from a study of glioma-infiltrating T cells. This CDR3 contains 14 residues. The ends were cut back, 4 bases at V and 12 bases at J, with 22 bases in the middle. Per the germline V gene, CDR1 is DFQATT and CDR2 is SNEGSKA (reference sequence). A word on this clonotype: As yet, its antigen is unknown.

Study outcomes and limitations: Above-expected tissue-blood divergence occurred in all gliomas, most in low-grade ones.

TCR alpha and beta CDR3 regions were amplified from RNA using iRepertoire nested multiplex PCR. Tissue mRNA or PBMC total RNA, roughly 90-400 ng, went into one-step reverse transcription and amplification. From the multiplex PCR reads, TCRdb called clonotypes with MiXCR, one entry per CDR3 protein. Counted here are about 180,000 distinct CDR3 sequences, under 55% occurring once; the ten biggest clones make up 5% to 5.5%. The clonotype comes from a human donor with low-grade glioma or glioblastoma, undergoing nonglioma brain surgery, or in good health (not recorded which). V is TRBV20-1 and J is TRBJ2-1, with D possibly TRBD1 on 5 matching bases. The sequencing input was glioma tissue, nonneoplastic brain tissue, or PBMCs (not recorded which). For the CDR3, the DNA is TGCAGTGCTATACAAGGGGAAGTTGAGGCAGCGCAGTTCTTC. This encodes CSAIQGEVEAAQFF.